Following are 29 T cell receptor beta chains from one sample sequenced in a study of blood T cells in healthy people across ages. Next came a second PCR, run for about 7 to 12 cycles, which used a sample-barcoded 5' primer along with a J-beta primer mix. One entry per CDR3 protein results from TCRdb running MiXCR on the 5' RACE reads. The sample has more than 600,000 distinct CDR3 sequences, 20% to 25% seen once. The sample was also linked to a second study, of T cells of mothers and their children.

The material sequenced was blood. These receptors were collected from a boy younger than 18 in good health.

This clonotype was seen a handful of times. This rearrangement joins TRBV4-3 to TRBJ2-7, with D perhaps matching TRBD1 (5 bases). With 0 bases removed from V and 3 bases from J, the gap between germline ends came to 9 bases. The CDR3 consists of 14 residues. Per the germline V gene, CDR1 is LGHNA and CDR2 is YSLEER. CDR3 nucleotides: TGCGCCAGCAGCCAAGATCTAGACAGCTACGAGCAGTACTTC. It translates to CASSQDLDSYEQYF.

This clonotype occurred a few times. The DNA for the CDR3 is TGCAGCGTTTTTAGCGGGAACTCCTACAATGAGCAGTTCTTC. This sequence encodes CSVFSGNSYNEQFF. V gene TRBV29-1 combines with J gene TRBJ2-1, with TRBD2 identical over 8 bases. This CDR3 has 14 residues. Trimming at V came to 5 bases and at J to 0 bases, leaving 3 bases not matched to a gene. Germline V gene data show CDR1 as SQVTM and CDR2 as ANQGSEA.

The chain uses TRBV19 and TRBJ1-1; D gene unclear. The CDR3 is 16 amino acids. V lost 6 bases and J 2 bases, leaving 19 bases between the germline ends. Germline V gene lookup returns CDR1 LNHDA and CDR2 SQIVND (reference sequence). CDR3 DNA: TGTGCCAGTAGCTCAACCCCAGGAGTACCCAACACTGAAGCTTTCTTT. Translating gives CASSSTPGVPNTEAFF.

This clonotype was picked up a small number of times. The V gene is TRBV7-2, the J gene TRBJ1-6, with a tentative D call TRBD1 (5 bases). V was trimmed by 3 bases and J by 14 bases, leaving 20 bases between them. The CDR3 consists of 15 residues. Germline loops: CDR1 SGHTA, CDR2 FQGNSA. CDR3 loop: CASSFGGLREGALHF. For the CDR3, the DNA is TGTGCCAGCAGCTTTGGGGGACTCAGGGAGGGAGCCCTCCACTTT.

The V gene is TRBV4-2, the J gene TRBJ2-7; the match to TRBD2 covers 8 bases. The length of the CDR3 is 16 residues. The J segment lost 4 bases and the V segment lost 0 bases, leaving 8 bases of the junction unmatched. CDR1 is LGHNA, CDR2 YNFKEQ, per germline. For the CDR3, the DNA is TGTGCCAGCAGCCAAGATCTTACGGGAGGGGGGTACGAGCAGTACTTC. Its protein product is CASSQDLTGGGYEQYF.

This chain uses TRBV29-1 with TRBJ1-2; D gene uncertain. This CDR3 spans 12 amino acids. V was cut by 4 bases and J by 6 bases, with 12 bases left in between. Germline V gives CDR1 SQVTM, CDR2 ANQGSEA. CDR3 coding DNA: TGCAGCGTTGTGCAGTTCCTCGATGGCTACACCTTC. Protein sequence: CSVVQFLDGYTF.

This clonotype was picked up a small number of times. CDR3 sequence: CSARGGEGGETQYF. CDR3 sequence (DNA): TGCAGTGCTAGAGGGGGGGAGGGGGGAGAGACCCAGTACTTC. The rearrangement links TRBV20-1 to TRBJ2-5, with a possible D match to TRBD2 (7 bases). CDR1 is DFQATT, CDR2 SNEGSKA, per germline (reference sequence). The V end was cut by 1 base, the J end by 4 bases, with 13 bases between. The length of the CDR3 is 14 residues.

The chain combines TRBV10-3 with TRBJ1-2; 9 bases are shared with TRBD1. The CDR3 runs 16 residues. The V and J ends lost 2 bases and 8 bases, in that order; junction bases with no gene match: 12. In germline, CDR1 is ENHRY, CDR2 SYGVKD. CDR3 loop: CAISELTRQGGEGYTF. The DNA for the CDR3 is TGTGCCATCAGTGAGCTGACCAGACAGGGGGGAGAGGGCTACACCTTC.

The rearrangement links TRBV3-1 to TRBJ2-3, with 11 bases identical to TRBD2. V dropped 0 bases and J dropped 8; count of bases not matched to a gene: 10. Germline V gene sequence: CDR1 LGHDT, CDR2 YNNKEL (reference sequence). The length of the CDR3 is 17 residues. CDR3 region: CASSQDQLAGEVGTQYF. The CDR3 nucleotides read TGTGCCAGCAGCCAAGATCAACTAGCGGGGGAAGTAGGTACGCAGTATTTT.

This clonotype was recorded many times. This rearrangement joins TRBV6-2 or TRBV6-3 to TRBJ2-1; weak D call: TRBD1 (6 bases). Germline values: CDR1 MNHEY, CDR2 SVGEGT. With 5 bases removed from V and 5 bases from J, the gap between germline ends came to 19 bases. CDR3 length: 16 amino acids. CDR3 region: CASSKTGTPPNNEQFF. CDR3 bases: TGTGCCAGCAGTAAAACAGGGACCCCTCCCAACAATGAGCAGTTCTTC.

This chain joins TRBV9 and TRBJ1-6; 8 nucleotides match TRBD1. CDR3 length: 14 amino acids. Germline CDR1 reads SGDLS; CDR2 reads YYNGEE. The trim removed 2 bases at V and 7 bases at J, leaving 2 bases unmatched. The CDR3 reads CASSVGTGNSPLHF. CDR3 bases: TGTGCCAGCAGCGTTGGGACAGGAAATTCACCCCTCCACTTT.

This rearrangement joins TRBV28 to TRBJ2-7, with TRBD2 identical over 9 bases. The closer fit of TRBJ2-1 to the DNA end suggests the J call may be wrong. CDR3 length: 17 residues. The germline V gene encodes CDR1 MDHEN and CDR2 SYDVKM. CDR3 protein: CASSSLGLAHGGGEQFF. CDR3 DNA sequence: TGTGCCAGCAGCTCCTTAGGACTAGCGCACGGGGGGGGTGAGCAGTTCTTC.

This clonotype has a handful of counts. J is TRBJ2-5 and V is TRBV10-3, with D possibly TRBD1 on 6 matching bases. The germline V and J ends were trimmed by 0 bases and 5 bases, with 10 bases remaining between them. Germline lookup yields CDR1 ENHRY and CDR2 SYGVKD. The CDR3 is made up of 14 amino acids. This chain's CDR3 is CAISESGAPETQYF. CDR3 sequence (DNA): TGTGCCATCAGTGAGTCGGGGGCCCCGGAGACCCAGTACTTC.

This clonotype occurred many times. J is TRBJ2-7 and V is TRBV4-3; D not resolved. Trimming took 1 base from V and 0 from J, leaving 7 bases between them. This CDR3 comprises 14 residues. Germline V CDR1 and CDR2: LGHNA, YSLEER. The CDR3: CASSQGASSYEQYF. CDR3 sequence (DNA): TGCGCCAGCAGCCAAGGGGCAAGCTCCTACGAGCAGTACTTC.

A few counts support this clonotype. This rearrangement joins TRBV20-1 to TRBJ2-5, with 10 bases that match TRBD2. The end of the DNA is better explained by TRBJ2-7, so the J call may be wrong. This CDR3 region has 15 residues. Germline CDR1 is DFQATT and CDR2 is SNEGSKA (reference sequence). The DNA for the CDR3 is TGCAGTGCTAGAGGGGGGACTAGCGAGATCTACGAGCAGTACTTC. It yields the protein CSARGGTSEIYEQYF.

This clonotype was detected many times. The V call is TRBV7-2, the J call TRBJ2-5; no firm D call. This CDR3 is built from 14 residues. The germline V gene has CDR1 SGHTA and CDR2 FQGNSA. V dropped 3 bases and J dropped 7 bases, with 15 bases sitting between them. CDR3 amino acids: CASSLQWSAATQYF. DNA for the CDR3: TGTGCCAGCAGCTTGCAGTGGAGTGCGGCGACCCAGTACTTC.

This clonotype was seen more than once but under ten times. This sequence joins TRBV27 and TRBJ2-5; D is perhaps TRBD1 or TRBD2 (6 bases each). V was trimmed by 3 bases and J by 4 bases, leaving 15 bases between them. The germline CDR1 and CDR2 sequences are MNHEY and SMNVEV (reference sequence). The CDR3 has 15 residues. The CDR3 coding sequence is TGTGCCAGCAGTTTGGAGGGGGTAGGATCAGAGACCCAGTACTTC. Residues: CASSLEGVGSETQYF.

The chain's CDR3 is CASRDRARTDTQYF. CDR3 nucleotides: TGTGCCAGCAGGGACAGGGCGAGGACAGATACGCAGTATTTT. The chain couples TRBV2 to TRBJ2-3; TRBD1 matches 8 bases. V lost 6 bases and J lost 3; bases outside the gene matches: 5. The V gene's germline CDR1 is SNHLY and CDR2 FYNNEI. The CDR3 extends over 14 amino acids.

To note about this clonotype: It may be a read error: a sequence one base away is much more abundant. The chain combines TRBV7-6 with TRBJ2-5, with 7 positions matching TRBD1. The assigned J gene may be wrong: the sequence end matches TRBJ2-1 better. Germline CDR1 and CDR2: SGHVS and FNYEAQ. The CDR3 is 14 amino acids. CDR3 protein: CASRSGTAYNEQFF. In DNA form, the CDR3 reads TGTGCCAGCAGATCCGGGACAGCTTACAATGAGCAGTTCTTC.

The chain employs TRBV4-3 and TRBJ2-5, with D maybe TRBD2 (5 bases). Trimming shortened V by 1 base and J by 5 bases, and 14 bases separated the two germline ends. The CDR3 length is 15 residues. CDR1 LGHNA and CDR2 YSLEER come from the germline V gene. CDR3 coding DNA: TGCGCCAGCAGCCAAGGATCGGGAACCAAGGAGACCCAGTACTTC. It is translated as CASSQGSGTKETQYF.

This clonotype has a handful of counts. The chain recombines TRBV28 with TRBJ2-1; TRBD1 agrees at 9 bases. Germline assignment: CDR1 MDHEN and CDR2 SYDVKM. V was pared by 7 bases and J by 2 bases, with 9 bases of the junction left unmatched. The CDR3 extends over 16 amino acids. CDR3 protein: CASIIRGTGPYNEQFF. DNA of the CDR3: TGTGCCAGCATCATACGCGGGACAGGGCCCTACAATGAGCAGTTCTTC.

The chain joins TRBV29-1 to TRBJ2-5, with D perhaps TRBD1 or TRBD2 (6 bases each). CDR1 SQVTM and CDR2 ANQGSEA come from the germline V gene. This CDR3 has 13 residues. Trimming stripped 7 bases from V and 4 bases from J, with 16 bases between. The CDR3 DNA follows: TGCAGCGCCATACTCAGGGGAGGAGAGACCCAGTACTTC. Amino acids: CSAILRGGETQYF.

The chain recombines TRBV4-3 with TRBJ2-5; TRBD2 agrees at 14 bases. CDR1 is LGHNA, CDR2 YSLEER, per germline. Trimming took 0 bases from V and 5 from J; bases not matched to a gene: 11. The CDR3 is made up of 19 amino acids. The DNA for the CDR3 is TGCGCCAGCAGCCAAGATGGGACTAGCGGGGGCGTACTATTGGAGACCCAGTACTTC. Translating it yields CASSQDGTSGGVLLETQYF.

This clonotype turned up a few times. This rearrangement joins TRBV11-2 to TRBJ2-3; 10 nucleotides agree with TRBD2. The CDR3 is 15 amino acids. The trim removed 3 bases at V and 5 bases at J, leaving 5 bases unmatched. CDR1 is SGHAT and CDR2 is FQNNGV in the germline V gene. This CDR3 reads CASSLFSGRGDTQYF. As DNA, the CDR3 is TGTGCCAGCAGCTTGTTCAGCGGGAGGGGAGATACGCAGTATTTT.

The rearrangement links TRBV6-6 to TRBJ2-1, with D possibly TRBD1 on 5 matching bases. CDR3 size: 14 residues. The germline V and J ends were trimmed by 10 bases and 0 bases, with 13 bases remaining between them. Germline V gives CDR1 MNHNY, CDR2 SVGAGI (reference sequence). The CDR3 sequence is CATMGLDSYNEQFF. Written as DNA, the CDR3 is TGTGCCACTATGGGGCTAGACTCCTACAATGAGCAGTTCTTC.

The rearrangement uses TRBV14 and TRBJ2-7, with D perhaps assigned TRBD1 or TRBD2 (5 bases each). The CDR3 runs to 15 residues. Germline lookup yields CDR1 SGHDN and CDR2 FVKESK. Trimming took off 4 bases at V and 0 bases at J, with 13 bases between the two ends. CDR3 DNA sequence: TGTGCCAGCAGCCGGGACCTACAGGTCTCCTACGAGCAGTACTTC. This encodes CASSRDLQVSYEQYF.

Only a few counts were recorded for this clonotype. At one end, the junction sequence differs from germline, possibly due to a read error. This rearrangement joins TRBV5-1 to TRBJ2-1; possible D gene TRBD2, 6 bases. CDR3 length equals 16 residues. Germline V gene sequence: CDR1 SGHRS, CDR2 YFSETQ. The CDR3, as DNA: TGCGCCAGCAGCTGGACGGACTACAGCTCCTACAATGAGCAGTTTTTC. Translating it yields CASSWTDYSSYNEQFF.

The chain combines TRBV5-5 with TRBJ2-5; 14 bases are shared with TRBD2. The junction had 9 bases not matched to a gene; V was cut back by 7 bases and J by 4 bases. CDR1 and CDR2 from the germline V gene are SGHKS and YYEKEE (reference sequence). The CDR3 length is 16 residues. CDR3 amino acids: CASSGTSGSGAETQYF. The CDR3 bases are TGTGCCAGCTCCGGGACTAGCGGGAGCGGGGCAGAGACCCAGTACTTC.

This clonotype has only a few counts. The chain employs TRBV10-3 and TRBJ1-1; D ambiguous. CDR3 length: 14 residues. Germline lookup yields CDR1 ENHRY and CDR2 SYGVKD. V was pared by 8 bases and J by 0 bases, with 13 bases between. The CDR3 DNA sequence: TGTGCCATCGGAGGCGGAGGGCTGAACACTGAAGCTTTCTTT. This translates into CAIGGGGLNTEAFF.